This T cell receptor (beta chain) was observed in a study of blood T cell repertoires in COVID-19. Study background: The samples span acute and convalescent COVID-19 from the United States, Italy and Spain. PBMCs, B-cell-depleted T cells, or T cells provided the cDNA or gDNA that made up the material.

This clone was seen a single time. In the original workflow: How many nucleated cells were present was estimated from reference gene primer amplification. Data came from immunoSEQ multiplex PCR; TCRdb stores just in-frame clones and leaves some out. That table supplies the V and J calls and clone size; D and trimming were determined from the DNA. The sample comprises about 53,000 clones, more than 80% of which are singletons, and around 2.9% rests with the top ten. This CDR3 is 16 amino acids long. Deletions cut 4 bases from V and 5 bases from J, with 17 bases between. Germline CDR1 and CDR2: SGHDN and FVKESK.

The sequenced sample was peripheral blood. V and J are TRBV14 and TRBJ2-2; tentative D call: TRBD1 (6 bases). The clonotype comes from a man older than 75 with acute or convalescent COVID-19. CDR3 bases: TGTGCCAGCAGCCCCCCCGATGGGGGCCCTACCGGGGAGCTGTTTTTT. Its protein is CASSPPDGGPTGELFF.